Reported below is one T cell receptor (beta chain). This sample stems from a study of OX40 agonist ivuxolimab in advanced cancers. Study details: Patient treatment consisted of intravenous ivuxolimab administration every 2 weeks at 0.01 to 10 mg/kg.

Germline loops: CDR1 LGHNT, CDR2 FRNRAP. This CDR3 has 14 residues. Trimming left V 4 bases short and J 5 bases short, with 14 bases between. Some clones are missing from TCRdb's copy, which holds only in-frame ones; the method was immunoSEQ multiplex PCR. The sample includes tens of thousands of clones, about 86% of them seen just once. The rearrangement links TRBV12-5 to TRBJ2-5; the D gene could be TRBD1 or TRBD2 (6 bases each). The source material was CD4+ or CD8+ T cells sorted from blood, sampled in a trial of the OX40 agonist ivuxolimab. The TCR sequence derives from an adult with an advanced solid tumor such as melanoma, head and neck, liver or kidney cancer. In nucleotides, the CDR3 is TGTGCTAGTGGTTCCTCTACAGGGAGGGAGACCCAGTACTTC. This translates into CASGSSTGRETQYF.